These T cell receptor beta chains were read from a single sample in a study of identical twins. One entry per CDR3 protein results from TCRdb running MiXCR on the 5' RACE reads. In the table there are roughly 200,000 distinct CDR3 sequences, approximately 16% of which are singletons. This sample also belongs to another study, concerning T cells expressing NK-cell markers.

The sequenced sample was CD8+ T cells sorted from blood. The receptors shown here come from a woman aged 18-30 years in good health. CDR3s include the opening cysteine and the closing phenylalanine or tryptophan.

v_call: TRBV14; cdr3_aa: CASSQDRDREDGYTF
v_call: TRBV5-1; cdr3_aa: CASSLGLLGYEQYF
v_call: TRBV5-1; cdr3_aa: CASSLAAAGVLTEAFF
v_call: TRBV11-2; cdr3_aa: CASSLREGRTQLSYNEQFF
v_call: TRBV5-8; cdr3_aa: CASSPSGASYEQYF
v_call: TRBV5-1; cdr3_aa: CASSLGPSGRDWTYNEQFF
v_call: TRBV6-5; cdr3_aa: CASSYRTSGSDEQFF
v_call: TRBV2; cdr3_aa: CARHETSGSPGQFF
v_call: TRBV20-1; cdr3_aa: CSARGTGHYGYTF
v_call: TRBV7-6; cdr3_aa: CASSLGTSGGYEQYF
v_call: TRBV10-3; cdr3_aa: CAISEDSGAGLYNEQFF
v_call: TRBV4-1; cdr3_aa: CASSQPLAGAANEQFF
v_call: TRBV27; cdr3_aa: CASSLYGTPGELFF
v_call: TRBV7-3; cdr3_aa: CASSSPDGSKFF
v_call: TRBV30; cdr3_aa: CAWDRGPYEQYF
v_call: TRBV20-1; cdr3_aa: CSAGLSTDTQYF
v_call: TRBV20-1; cdr3_aa: CSAWGDSKQFF
v_call: TRBV7-9; cdr3_aa: CASSLGRAIYNEQFF
v_call: TRBV20-1; cdr3_aa: CSARNNEQFF
v_call: TRBV12-3/TRBV12-4; cdr3_aa: CASSPDRGGTGEQFF
v_call: TRBV5-1; cdr3_aa: CASSLDSFMNTEAFF
v_call: TRBV2; cdr3_aa: CASIGQSEFF